Shown below are 5 T cell receptor beta chains from a single sample sequenced in a study of PD-L1 blockade in urothelial cancer. The assay was immunoSEQ multiplex PCR, and TCRdb's table has in-frame clones only and misses some. Here the sample spans some 24,000 clones, roughly 80% being singletons. Sequenced here: PBMCs, sampled around atezolizumab (anti-PD-L1) treatment. These receptors were collected from a man between 65 and 80 years old with urothelial cancer.

The chain couples TRBV28 to TRBJ1-2; weak D call: TRBD1 (6 bases). The germline V and J ends were trimmed by 7 bases and 1 base, with 22 bases remaining between them. This CDR3 is built from 17 residues. Per the germline V gene, CDR1 is MDHEN and CDR2 is SYDVKM. This CDR3 is CASTSPGGAIFNYGYTF. Here the CDR3 DNA reads TGTGCCAGCACCTCTCCGGGGGGCGCGATTTTTAACTATGGCTACACCTTC.

The chain has TRBV5-4 and TRBJ2-1; no reliable D call. The CDR3 sequence is 14 residues long. V was cut by 0 bases and J by 8 bases, with 12 bases left in between. Germline V lookup: CDR1 SGHNT, CDR2 YYREEE (reference sequence). CDR3 protein: CASSLDADSDEQFF. The DNA of the CDR3 is TGTGCCAGCAGCTTGGACGCTGACTCCGATGAGCAGTTCTTC.

This chain connects TRBV4-1 to TRBJ1-1; 9 bases map to TRBD1. Per germline, CDR1 MGHRA and CDR2 YSYEKL. Germline trimming cut 0 bases from V and 11 bases from J; bases unmatched to any gene: 10. This CDR3 has 15 residues. The CDR3 DNA sequence: TGCGCCAGCAGCCAAGAGCCACAGGGGGCGGGAAGGGCTTTCTTT. Protein product: CASSQEPQGAGRAFF.

The chain is built from TRBV7-8 and TRBJ2-7; 10 bases fit TRBD1. This CDR3 has 15 residues. Per germline, CDR1 SGHVS and CDR2 FQNEAQ. The trim removed 4 bases at V and 2 bases at J, leaving 5 bases unmatched. CDR3 DNA sequence: TGTGCCAGCAGCTGGGGACAGGGGCCCACCTACGAGCAGTACTTC. Its translation is CASSWGQGPTYEQYF. The whole variable domain, remainder taken from reference TRBV7-8 and TRBJ2-7, is GAGVSQSPRYKVAKRGQDVALRCDPISGHVSLFWYQQALGQGPEFLTYFQNEAQLDKSGLPSDRFFAERPEGSVSTLKIQRTQQEDSAVYLCASSWGQGPTYEQYFGPGTRLTVT.

The rearrangement uses TRBV18 and TRBJ2-7, with 7 bases identical to TRBD2. The CDR3 covers 16 residues. Germline CDR1 reads KGHSH; CDR2 reads LQKENI. Unmatched junction bases numbered 14, after V lost 5 bases and J lost 4 bases. The CDR3, as DNA: TGTGCCAGCTCAGAGGCTGTTGGGGGAGGGCCTTACGAGCAGTACTTC. Its protein product is CASSEAVGGGPYEQYF.